These 18 T cell receptor beta chains share one sample of origin, sequenced in a study of vaccination and CD4 T cells after COVID-19. Sequencing of cultured CD4+ T cell DNA used the Oncomine TCR Beta short-read assay. After culture, CD4+ T cells served as the source for genomic DNA extraction. Via MiXCR, TCRdb re-called the PCR reads, giving one row per CDR3 protein. Here the sample spans thousands of distinct CDR3 sequences, 41% being singletons. Their specific antigens are unknown. Treatment defined: approximately 9-day PBMC culture with coronavirus spike peptide pools or control peptides (ViraFEST assay). Prior to the COVID-19 pandemic (2011-2018), the unexposed donor's CD4+ T cells were collected. The sample consisted of CD4+ T cells from blood, cultured in vitro. Receptors were obtained from a human donor in good health.

This rearrangement joins TRBV6-1 to TRBJ2-2; 12 bases agree with TRBD2. The J segment lost 7 bases and the V segment lost 11 bases, leaving 14 bases of the junction unmatched. CDR3 length: 16 amino acids. Germline V CDR1 and CDR2: MNHNS, SASEGT. The DNA of the CDR3 is TGTGCCGCCCGGGGGGCTAGCGGGAGGGCCGGCGGGGAGCTGTTTTTT. Translated, it gives CAARGASGRAGGELFF.

This clonotype was detected a few times. The chain couples TRBV6-5 to TRBJ1-1, with D tentatively TRBD1 (5 bases). Between the trimmed V and J ends, which lost 2 bases and 0 bases, there was a span of 10 bases. The CDR3 runs 15 residues. The germline gives CDR1 MNHEY, CDR2 SVGAGI. In nucleotides, the CDR3 is TGTGCCAGCAGTTACGGGGGTAATTTGAACACTGAAGCTTTCTTT. Protein product: CASSYGGNLNTEAFF.

The rearrangement links TRBV5-5 to TRBJ2-1, with D maybe TRBD2 (6 bases). Looked up from germline, CDR1 is SGHKS and CDR2 is YYEKEE (reference sequence). V lost 1 base and J lost 0, with 11 bases in between. The length of the CDR3 is 16 residues. CDR3 in amino acids: CASSLFAGSSYNEQFF. DNA for the CDR3: TGTGCCAGCAGCTTGTTCGCGGGGAGCTCCTACAATGAGCAGTTCTTC.

The V and J genes are TRBV27 and TRBJ2-3; the D gene could be TRBD1 or TRBD2 (5 bases each). Germline V gene lookup returns CDR1 MNHEY and CDR2 SMNVEV (reference sequence). Trimming cost V 3 bases and J 5 bases, with 9 bases left between them. This CDR3 comprises 13 residues. The CDR3 reads CASSFRDLDTQYF. CDR3 bases: TGTGCCAGCAGTTTCCGGGACCTAGATACGCAGTATTTT.

This clonotype was seen a handful of times. The gene calls are TRBV7-2 and TRBJ2-5; 7 bases fit TRBD2. With V trimmed by 6 bases and J by 5 bases, 15 bases remained unmatched. The CDR3 extends over 16 amino acids. Germline assignment: CDR1 SGHTA and CDR2 FQGNSA. The CDR3 spells CASRSTSGRRGETQYF. The DNA for the CDR3 is TGTGCCAGCAGGTCAACGTCGGGGAGGCGGGGGGAGACCCAGTACTTC. The entire variable domain, with the rest obtained from reference TRBV7-2 and TRBJ2-5, is as follows: GAGVSQSPSNKVTEKGKDVELRCDPISGHTALYWYRQSLGQGLEFLIYFQGNSAPDKSGLPSDRFSAERTGGSVSTLTIQRTQQEDSAVYLCASRSTSGRRGETQYFGPGTRLLVL.

The chain has TRBV7-9 and TRBJ1-1; D might be TRBD1 (5 bases). Deletions cut 4 bases from V and 6 bases from J, with 9 bases between. The CDR3 spans 12 residues. Germline V gene lookup returns CDR1 SEHNR and CDR2 FQNEAQ (reference sequence). This chain's CDR3 is CASSSAQAEAFF. CDR3 sequence (DNA): TGTGCCAGCAGCTCGGCACAGGCTGAAGCTTTCTTT.

The V gene is TRBV7-2, the J gene TRBJ1-6, with 9 bases matching TRBD1. The CDR3 has 14 residues. The germline CDR1 and CDR2 sequences are SGHTA and FQGNSA. The ends lost 3 bases at V and 7 bases at J; junction bases unmatched: 1. The CDR3 is CASSFGQGNSPLHF. Here the CDR3 DNA reads TGTGCCAGCAGCTTCGGACAGGGGAATTCACCCCTCCACTTT.

This clonotype has just a few counts. V gene TRBV19 combines with J gene TRBJ1-5; D uncertain. CDR1 is LNHDA, CDR2 SQIVND, per germline (reference sequence). This CDR3 is 13 amino acids long. The V end was cut by 3 bases, the J end by 7 bases, with 10 bases between. The chain's CDR3 is CASSMRVVQPQHF. For the CDR3, the DNA is TGTGCCAGTAGTATGCGGGTCGTGCAGCCCCAGCATTTT. Full variable domain (remainder filled in from reference TRBV19 and TRBJ1-5): DGGITQSPKYLFRKEGQNVTLSCEQNLNHDAMYWYRQDPGQGLRLIYYSQIVNDFQKGDIAEGYSVSREKKESFPLTVTSAQKNPTAFYLCASSMRVVQPQHFGDGTRLSIL.

V is TRBV15 and J is TRBJ2-3, with D possibly matching TRBD1 (5 bases). The CDR3 is 13 residues long. Germline CDR1 and CDR2: LNHNV and YYDKDF (reference sequence). V lost 8 bases, J lost 8 bases, and 17 bases lay in between. CDR3 loop: CATSAGFLGTQYF. CDR3 bases: TGTGCCACCTCGGCAGGGTTTTTAGGTACGCAGTATTTT.

This clonotype was seen a few times. The chain couples TRBV24-1 to TRBJ2-2, with 10 nucleotides matching TRBD1. Per germline, CDR1 KGHDR and CDR2 SFDVKD. V gave up 3 bases and J gave up 1 base; unmatched junction bases: 1. The CDR3 covers 16 residues. The CDR3 sequence is CATSDRDRGNTGELFF. The CDR3 DNA sequence: TGTGCCACCAGTGATCGGGACAGGGGGAACACCGGGGAGCTGTTTTTT.

The chain combines TRBV20-1 with TRBJ2-7, with 12 bases lining up with TRBD2. This CDR3 is 15 amino acids long. CDR1 DFQATT and CDR2 SNEGSKA come from the germline V gene (reference sequence). V shed 3 bases, J shed 7 bases, and the junction held 10 bases outside the gene matches. CDR3 nucleotides: TGCAGTGCTAGGAAACTAGCGGGAGGATACGGGGAGCAGTACTTC. As protein: CSARKLAGGYGEQYF.

This clonotype has more than one count but fewer than ten. The V gene is TRBV19, the J gene TRBJ1-1; possible D gene TRBD1, 6 bases. V was cut by 6 bases and J by 4 bases, with 15 bases left in between. Germline values: CDR1 LNHDA, CDR2 SQIVND (reference sequence). The CDR3 totals 14 residues. CDR3 protein: CASSPDRSRTEAFF. The CDR3 DNA reads TGTGCCAGTAGCCCGGACAGATCTCGCACTGAAGCTTTCTTT.

The gene calls are TRBV7-9 and TRBJ1-4; D unresolved. Trimming took off 2 bases at V and 0 bases at J, with 4 bases between the two ends. Germline CDR1 and CDR2: SEHNR and FQNEAQ (reference sequence). This CDR3 is built from 14 residues. The CDR3 nucleotides read TGTGCCAGCAGCTTATGGGCAACTAATGAAAAACTGTTTTTT. Translation gives CASSLWATNEKLFF.

This clonotype was seen only once. The rearrangement joins TRBV7-9 to TRBJ2-1; tentative D call: TRBD1 (5 bases). Trimming cost V 5 bases and J 1 base, with 12 bases left between them. This CDR3 has 15 amino acids. In germline, CDR1 is SEHNR, CDR2 FQNEAQ (reference sequence). For the CDR3, the DNA is TGTGCCAGCAGCCCACGGCAGGGATCCTACAATGAGCAGTTCTTC. Translating it yields CASSPRQGSYNEQFF.

The rearrangement links TRBV28 to TRBJ1-1, with D possibly TRBD1 on 6 matching bases. The germline V gene has CDR1 MDHEN and CDR2 SYDVKM. The CDR3 totals 15 residues. V lost 2 bases and J lost 5, with 15 bases in between. The DNA of the CDR3 is TGTGCCAGCAGTTTACGGGGGGCGAGGGGGACTGAAGCTTTCTTT. Translated: CASSLRGARGTEAFF.

This clonotype was observed a handful of times. V usage is TRBV6-1 and J usage is TRBJ1-6; TRBD1 aligns across 7 bases. V lost 7 bases, J lost 7 bases, and 7 bases stayed unmatched. Looked up from germline, CDR1 is MNHNS and CDR2 is SASEGT. The CDR3 covers 14 residues. The CDR3 region has the DNA TGTGCCAGCACCAGGACCAGGGGGAATTCACCCCTCCACTTT. Its translation is CASTRTRGNSPLHF.

Relative to its sample, this clonotype is medium-sized. This rearrangement joins TRBV10-3 to TRBJ2-7; D call uncertain. The CDR3 runs 12 residues. V gave up 3 bases and J gave up 1 base, with 4 bases separating them. CDR1 is ENHRY, CDR2 SYGVKD, per germline. The CDR3 loop reads CAISDGSYEQYF. In DNA, the CDR3 is TGTGCCATCAGTGACGGTTCCTACGAGCAGTACTTC.

The V and J genes are TRBV5-4 and TRBJ2-5; D ambiguous. Germline loops: CDR1 SGHNT, CDR2 YYREEE (reference sequence). V was pared by 4 bases and J by 5 bases, with 15 bases between. The CDR3 extends over 14 amino acids. The CDR3 coding sequence is TGTGCCAGCAGCCTCCGAGGAGCCCGCGAGACCCAGTACTTC. This sequence encodes CASSLRGARETQYF.